Listed below are T cell receptor beta chains from one sample, sequenced in a study of blood T cell repertoires in COVID-19. Clones were sequenced by immunoSEQ multiplex PCR, and TCRdb holds only the in-frame ones, with some missing. The sample gives 200,000 to 300,000 clones, 65% to 90% of which show up once; about 2% is in the top ten. The specimen sequenced was peripheral blood. These receptors came from a middle-aged man who had recovered from COVID-19. Both conserved end residues are part of each CDR3. D genes are given only for firm matches. Size values are once, few and many counts, or a class for expanded clones, and some rows have none.

V gene	clone size	J gene	D gene	CDR3 DNA	CDR3 protein
TRBV2	once	TRBJ2-1	-	TGTGCCAGCAGTGAACAGGGCTCCTACAATGAGCAGTTCTTC	CASSEQGSYNEQFF
TRBV10-2	-	TRBJ1-2	-	TGCGCCAGCAGTGAGTCGAGGGCAGTCCTTAACTATGGCTACACCTTC	CASSESRAVLNYGYTF
TRBV7-2	once	TRBJ2-7	TRBD2	TGTGCCAGCAGCTTAATGCGGGGGGACTACGAGCAGTACTTC	CASSLMRGDYEQYF
TRBV30	-	TRBJ1-2	TRBD1	TGTGCCTGGACCTCCCCGGGACAGGGGGACTATGGCTACACCTTC	CAWTSPGQGDYGYTF
TRBV20-1	once	TRBJ2-3	-	TGCAGTGCTAGTGGACCGGGACTCGACCCAGATACGCAGTATTTT	CSASGPGLDPDTQYF
TRBV27	-	TRBJ1-2	TRBD1	TGTGCCAGCAGTTTATTGGGTGGGACAGATAACTATGGCTACACCTTC	CASSLLGGTDNYGYTF
TRBV5-1	-	TRBJ2-1	TRBD2	TGCGCCAGCAGCCCCCAGGGACTAGCTTTGGGCAATGAGCAGTTCTTC	CASSPQGLALGNEQFF
TRBV10-3	-	TRBJ1-5	TRBD1	TGTGCCATCAGTACCGGGACAGGGTATATGCCCCAGCATTTT	CAISTGTGYMPQHF
TRBV6-2/TRBV6-3	-	TRBJ2-5	TRBD2	TGTGCCAGCAGTTACCGGACTAGCGGGGTTGAGACCCAGTACTTC	CASSYRTSGVETQYF
TRBV19	-	TRBJ1-5	TRBD1	TGTGCCAGTAGTATTGGGATACGACAGGGGGGAAGCAATCAGCCCCAGCATTTT	CASSIGIRQGGSNQPQHF
TRBV4-3	-	TRBJ2-2	-	TGCGCCAGCAGCCAAGATACGGGGGGCTTCACCGGGGAGCTGTTTTTT	CASSQDTGGFTGELFF